Below, 21 T cell receptor beta chains from the same sample are listed, as sequenced in a study of a mutant IDH1 vaccine in newly diagnosed glioma. Some clones are missing from TCRdb's copy, which holds only in-frame ones; the method was immunoSEQ multiplex PCR. This table has fewer than 90,000 clones, approximately 84% appearing once. These receptors lack a known antigen. The time point is: week 35, safety follow-up. The investigators gave 300 ug of mutant IDH1 20-mer peptide in each vaccine dose, together with topical imiquimod. The specimen comprised PBMCs, sampled from a glioma patient whose treatment included an IDH1 peptide vaccine. These receptors all come from a man aged 18 to 35 with glioma.

The V and J genes are TRBV30 and TRBJ2-7, with 7 positions matching TRBD1. Germline CDR1 is GTSNPN and CDR2 is SVGIG (reference sequence). The CDR3 has 15 amino acids. V lost 2 bases to trimming and J lost 0 bases; unmatched junction nucleotides: 7. CDR3 DNA: TGTGCCTGGAGTCCCAGACAGGGAAGCTCCTACGAGCAGTACTTC. Residues: CAWSPRQGSSYEQYF.

The rearrangement joins TRBV4-1 to TRBJ2-1; D is possibly TRBD2 (7 bases). The ends were cut back, 1 base at V and 6 bases at J, with 19 bases in the middle. CDR1 MGHRA and CDR2 YSYEKL come from the germline V gene. The CDR3 has 17 amino acids. The CDR3 DNA reads TGCGCCAGCAGCCAAGGACGGGGAGGGGGGGGCTTCAATGAGCAGTTCTTC. Its translation is CASSQGRGGGGFNEQFF.

The rearrangement uses TRBV19 and TRBJ1-5; TRBD1 matches 8 bases. The CDR3 contains 16 residues. Trimming at V came to 3 bases and at J to 4 bases, leaving 8 bases not matched to a gene. Germline V CDR1 and CDR2: LNHDA, SQIVND (reference sequence). CDR3 nucleotides: TGTGCCAGTAGTATCGACGGGACAGGTAAAAATCAGCCCCAGCATTTT. It encodes CASSIDGTGKNQPQHF. Full variable domain (rest looked up from reference TRBV19 and TRBJ1-5): DGGITQSPKYLFRKEGQNVTLSCEQNLNHDAMYWYRQDPGQGLRLIYYSQIVNDFQKGDIAEGYSVSREKKESFPLTVTSAQKNPTAFYLCASSIDGTGKNQPQHFGDGTRLSIL.

This sequence joins TRBV13 and TRBJ1-2; 8 positions match TRBD1. Germline V gives CDR1 PRHDT, CDR2 FYEKMQ (reference sequence). The CDR3 sequence is 13 residues long. V was pared by 5 bases and J by 6 bases, with 5 bases of the junction left unmatched. CDR3 coding DNA: TGTGCCAGCAGCGCGACAGGGGCTGATGGCTACACCTTC. Its translation is CASSATGADGYTF.

V and J are TRBV5-1 and TRBJ1-2; the D is unclear. The length of the CDR3 is 16 residues. CDR1 SGHRS and CDR2 YFSETQ come from the germline V gene. The V gene lost 0 bases and the J gene lost 1 base, with 13 bases spanning the gap. For the CDR3, the DNA is TGCGCCAGCAGCTTGGACGGGAGGAGTAGTAACTATGGCTACACCTTC. The encoded protein is CASSLDGRSSNYGYTF.

This clone has only a few counts. V is TRBV10-3 and J is TRBJ2-7; a possible D gene is TRBD1 (6 bases). V was shortened by 0 bases and J by 7 bases, with 22 bases between the two germline ends. Germline V gene data show CDR1 as ENHRY and CDR2 as SYGVKD. This CDR3 contains 17 residues. CDR3 loop: CAISESLAGAKQWEQYF. CDR3 nucleotide sequence: TGTGCCATCAGTGAGTCCCTGGCAGGGGCGAAACAGTGGGAGCAGTACTTC.

This chain links TRBV7-9 with TRBJ1-2, with TRBD1 matching 8 bases. CDR1 is SEHNR, CDR2 FQNEAQ, per germline (reference sequence). This CDR3 has 14 residues. J gave up 7 bases and V 4 bases, and 8 bases lay outside the gene matches. Written as DNA, the CDR3 is TGTGCCAGCAGCTCCCCCCCAGGGGGCGTTGGCTACACCTTC. Encoded protein: CASSSPPGGVGYTF.

The chain couples TRBV19 to TRBJ1-2; perhaps TRBD1 as D (5 bases). Germline assignment: CDR1 LNHDA and CDR2 SQIVND (reference sequence). This CDR3 comprises 12 residues. Trimming removed 10 bases from V and 5 bases from J, with 14 bases in between. In nucleotides, the CDR3 is TGTGCCATTAAGCGCAGGGATTATGGCTACACCTTC. This sequence encodes CAIKRRDYGYTF.

V and J are TRBV4-2 and TRBJ2-3; D gene uncertain. Between the trimmed V and J ends, which lost 4 bases and 0 bases, there was a span of 8 bases. There are 14 residues in the CDR3. Germline V gene data show CDR1 as LGHNA and CDR2 as YNFKEQ. CDR3 residues: CASSPEISTDTQYF. In nucleotides, the CDR3 is TGTGCCAGCAGCCCGGAGATTAGCACAGATACGCAGTATTTT.

The V call is TRBV5-1, the J call TRBJ1-3; the D gene is possibly TRBD1 (6 bases). With 0 bases removed from V and 0 bases from J, the gap between germline ends came to 10 bases. The germline V gene encodes CDR1 SGHRS and CDR2 YFSETQ. The CDR3 has 16 residues. As DNA, the CDR3 is TGCGCCAGCAGCTTGGCGGGGGCGTCCTCTGGAAACACCATATATTTT. Residues: CASSLAGASSGNTIYF.

This clone has only a few counts. The V call is TRBV4-1, the J call TRBJ1-1; D ambiguous. Germline CDR1 is MGHRA and CDR2 is YSYEKL. This CDR3 region has 13 residues. Trimming shortened V by 4 bases and J by 1 base, and 7 bases separated the two germline ends. As DNA, the CDR3 is TGCGCCAGCAGCCCGGAGGCGAACACTGAAGCTTTCTTT. Translation gives CASSPEANTEAFF.

J is TRBJ1-1 and V is TRBV4-1; no firm D call. This CDR3 contains 13 residues. Trimming took off 1 base at V and 8 bases at J, with 11 bases between the two ends. Looked up from germline, CDR1 is MGHRA and CDR2 is YSYEKL. The CDR3 loop is CASSQAQPREAFF. The CDR3 DNA reads as TGCGCCAGCAGCCAAGCCCAGCCCAGGGAAGCTTTCTTT.

V gene TRBV5-1 combines with J gene TRBJ1-1, with D hard to call. Germline-derived CDR1 and CDR2 are SGHRS and YFSETQ. V lost 2 bases, J lost 0 bases, and 11 bases lay in between. The CDR3 covers 15 residues. The CDR3 sequence: CASSFSGPMNTEAFF. CDR3 sequence (DNA): TGCGCCAGCAGCTTCTCCGGGCCTATGAACACTGAAGCTTTCTTT.

In DNA form, the CDR3 reads TGTGCCAGCAGTTTAAGTCTAACCACTAATGAAAAACTGTTTTTT. Its protein product is CASSLSLTTNEKLFF. The chain employs TRBV28 and TRBJ1-4; no clear D. With 2 bases removed from V and 2 bases from J, the gap between germline ends came to 9 bases. The CDR3 is made up of 15 amino acids. CDR1 and CDR2 (germline): MDHEN, SYDVKM.

The chain employs TRBV9 and TRBJ2-2; 12 bases line up with TRBD2. Germline V gene lookup returns CDR1 SGDLS and CDR2 YYNGEE. After removal of 4 bases from V and 11 bases from J, the junction contained 6 bases not matched to a gene. The CDR3 is 14 residues long. DNA of the CDR3: TGTGCCAGCAGCCCTGGGACTAGCGGGTCTGAGCTGTTTTTT. As protein: CASSPGTSGSELFF.

The rearrangement links TRBV9 to TRBJ2-3, with 10 nucleotides matching TRBD2. The V gene end was trimmed by 3 bases and the J gene end by 5 bases; junction bases not matched to a gene: 9. This CDR3 has 16 amino acids. Germline CDR1 and CDR2: SGDLS and YYNGEE. CDR3 loop: CASSAMVAGGGDTQYF. CDR3 sequence (DNA): TGTGCCAGCAGCGCAATGGTAGCGGGAGGAGGAGATACGCAGTATTTT.

The rearrangement uses TRBV4-2 and TRBJ2-3, with a tentative D call TRBD2 (5 bases). Germline CDR1 and CDR2: LGHNA and YNFKEQ. V lost 0 bases, J lost 5 bases, and 12 bases lay in between. The CDR3 is 15 amino acids. The CDR3 DNA reads TGTGCCAGCAGCCAAGATTGGGCGGGCAAAGATACGCAGTATTTT. It encodes CASSQDWAGKDTQYF.

The chain employs TRBV6-5 and TRBJ2-5, with D tentatively TRBD2 (6 bases). CDR1 is MNHEY, CDR2 SVGAGI, per germline. V shed 5 bases and J shed 7 bases, with 20 bases lying between them. CDR3 length: 15 amino acids. The CDR3 DNA is TGTGCCAGCAGTCGCACGGACTGGGGAGGACCGACCCAGTACTTC. This codes for CASSRTDWGGPTQYF.

This clone was counted a few times. The chain couples TRBV4-3 to TRBJ1-1; 7 bases are a match to TRBD1. Losses at the gene ends were 4 bases for V and 4 bases for J; bases not matched to a gene: 6. The V gene's germline CDR1 is LGHNA and CDR2 YSLEER. The CDR3 length is 14 residues. The CDR3 nucleotides are TGCGCCAGCAGCCGACAGGGCGATGGCACTGAAGCTTTCTTT. Translation gives CASSRQGDGTEAFF.

The rearrangement links TRBV14 to TRBJ2-3, with 8 bases fitting TRBD1. Germline loops: CDR1 SGHDN, CDR2 FVKESK. There are 15 residues in the CDR3. The J segment lost 1 base and the V segment lost 4 bases, leaving 4 bases of the junction unmatched. CDR3 residues: CASSPDRVGTDTQYF. In nucleotides, the CDR3 is TGTGCCAGCAGCCCGGACAGGGTAGGCACAGATACGCAGTATTTT.

The CDR3 nucleotides are TGTGCTAGTGGCAGGACAGGGAAATACAATGAGCAGTTCTTC. It is translated as CASGRTGKYNEQFF. The rearrangement links TRBV12-5 to TRBJ2-1; 8 bases agree with TRBD1. Germline CDR1 is LGHNT and CDR2 is FRNRAP. The CDR3 has 14 amino acids. After removal of 6 bases from V and 4 bases from J, the junction contained 5 bases not matched to a gene.